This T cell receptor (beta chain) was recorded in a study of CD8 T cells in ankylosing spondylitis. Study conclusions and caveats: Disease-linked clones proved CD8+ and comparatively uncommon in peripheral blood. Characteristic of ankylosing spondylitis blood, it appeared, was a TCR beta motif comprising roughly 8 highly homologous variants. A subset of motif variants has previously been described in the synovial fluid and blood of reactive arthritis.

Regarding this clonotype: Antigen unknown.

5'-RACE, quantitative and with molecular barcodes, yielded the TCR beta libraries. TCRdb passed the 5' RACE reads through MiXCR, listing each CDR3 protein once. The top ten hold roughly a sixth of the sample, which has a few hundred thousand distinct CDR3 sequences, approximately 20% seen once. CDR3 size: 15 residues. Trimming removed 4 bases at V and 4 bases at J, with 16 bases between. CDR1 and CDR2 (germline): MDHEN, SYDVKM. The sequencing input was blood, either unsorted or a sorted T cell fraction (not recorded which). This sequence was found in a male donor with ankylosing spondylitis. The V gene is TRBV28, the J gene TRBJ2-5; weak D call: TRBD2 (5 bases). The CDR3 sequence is CASSSPAGGGETQYF. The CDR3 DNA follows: TGTGCCAGCAGTTCGCCGGCAGGAGGAGGAGAGACCCAGTACTTC.